This TCR beta chain was documented in a study of blood T cell repertoires in COVID-19. On the study more broadly: Sites in the United States, Italy and Spain provided acute and convalescent COVID-19 samples.

In the authors' workflow: The authors estimated nucleated cell counts from reference gene primer amplification. Clones were sequenced by immunoSEQ multiplex PCR, and TCRdb holds only the in-frame ones, with some missing. That table gives V, J and clone size, and the DNA gave D and trimming. This sample has under 75,000 clones, with almost 90% found just once. Details on this clone: Relative to the germline gene, one junction end is altered; a read error may explain this.

CDR3 length equals 11 residues. The germline V gene has CDR1 LNHDA and CDR2 SQIVND (reference sequence). The sample consisted of peripheral blood. The clonotype comes from an elderly woman with active COVID-19. The chain uses TRBV19 and TRBJ2-7; no clear D gene. The CDR3 sequence: CASRGGGSFNF. Here the CDR3 DNA reads TGTGCCAGTAGAGGCGGTGGCAGCTTTAACTTC. Supplemented by reference TRBV19 and TRBJ2-7, the full variable domain reads DGGITQSPKYLFRKEGQNVTLSCEQNLNHDAMYWYRQDPGQGLRLIYYSQIVNDFQKGDIAEGYSVSREKKESFPLTVTSAQKNPTAFYLCASRGGGSFNFGPGTRLTVT.